This T cell receptor beta chain was sequenced in a study of blood T cells in healthy people across ages (dated by TCRdb to between 2014 and 2017). Broadly, across the study: In model experiments, template switching captured roughly one uniquely barcoded TCR beta cDNA molecule for every two T cells. Using deep sequencing normalized with unique cDNA molecular identifiers, the study measured how TCR beta repertoire diversity changes with age. Donors were grouped into four age groups: young (average about 15 years), middle-aged (around 39), aged (about 60) and long-lived (about 90). To avoid experimental bias, donors of different ages were distributed randomly across sequencing lanes. Using the same blood draw, the study looked at two additional independent replicas of 1 million unique cDNA reads for two donors, one aged 18 to 30 and the other aged 80 or older.

Between the V and J ends, shortened by 3 bases and 7 bases respectively, the junction contains 16 bases. As encoded in the germline V gene (reference sequence), CDR1 is DFQATT while CDR2 is SNEGSKA. From the cysteine up to the phenylalanine, the CDR3 has a length of 14 residues. Only CDR3 DNA remains: 42 bases, in frame from the first base. Study-wide findings and limitations: Compared with the aged group, the long-lived group had more naive CD4+ T cells, fewer expanded clones and increased TCR diversity, suggesting age selection. Observed TCR beta diversity correlated strongly with the percentage of naive T cells measured by flow cytometry. Since profiling was done on bulk unsorted PBMCs, naive and antigen-experienced compartments could not be conclusively compared. Estimates of total diversity based on one million sequenced T cells were considered lower bounds and underestimates. As age increased, observed TCR beta diversity per million T cells dropped in a roughly linear way, and a significant reduction was already evident by age 40. The CMV infection status of donors was not known, potentially confounding age-related changes in expanded clonotypes.

Turning to this clonotype: The specificity of this receptor is unknown. One base away there is no much larger clone; base qualities are not given.

The roughly 39 donors, aged roughly 6 to 90 years, were systemically healthy Caucasian individuals from Russia. About 10 milliliters of peripheral blood were collected from each donor into EDTA-treated Vacutainer tubes. Ficoll-Paque density-gradient centrifugation was used to isolate PBMCs, with at least 7 million obtained per sample. Total RNA was extracted from PBMCs with Trizol reagent, with at least 6 micrograms obtained per sample. The percentages of naive CD45RAhigh/CD27high T cells were determined by flow cytometry on a PBMC aliquot from every donor. The receptor library was made with 5' RACE. The instrument was an Illumina HiSeq 2500. A second roughly 6 to 12 cycle PCR used a sample-barcoded 5' primer and a J-beta primer mix. Each TCR beta cDNA molecule received a unique molecular identifier from a template-switch 5' adaptor carrying 12 random nucleotides. Each sample yielded at least 3 million CDR3-containing paired-end reads. All of the RNA was converted into first-strand cDNA using the Mint cDNA synthesis kit, with a TRBC-specific oligonucleotide serving as the primer. After uracil-DNA glycosylase treatment, a first 18-cycle PCR used universal primers M1SS and BC2_uni_R on all cDNA. As for the authors' bioinformatics: Normalization of each sample was performed by random selection of 1 million high-quality reads, each carrying a distinct molecular identifier. Instead of being binned into consensus sequences, reads that shared molecular identifiers were thrown out. CDR3 identification, clonotype clustering and error correction used MiTCR with a Q25 quality threshold and the strictest error-elimination algorithm. A nonparametric unseen species model using Euler transformation provided a lower-bound estimate of total TCR beta diversity. In-frame beta chains were kept once TCRdb had trimmed the public reads at Q25 with fastp and called clones with MiXCR. Each record represents a unique CDR3 protein, reported with the most common genes and DNA among its rows. These V and J calls are TCRdb output, not the study's own analysis. For this sample the table gives more than 1 million distinct CDR3 sequences, of which around 43% were detected only once. The top ten clones comprise approximately 17% of the sample.

The sequencing sample was made of blood. This sequence uses TRBV20-1 and TRBJ2-1, with TRBD1 perhaps the D gene, on 6 matching bases. The receptor comes from an older woman in good health. The nucleotides are TGCAGTGCTAGTCCACAGGGTTTGCGAAATGAGCAGTTCTTC. Protein translation: CSASPQGLRNEQFF.